This T cell receptor beta chain was identified during a study of tissue T cells after allogeneic stem cell transplantation. Study conclusions and caveats: Sampling depth was limited, and the cohort was small and clinically varied. Blood and spleen captured only part of the tissue TCR repertoire. TCR repertoires tracked anatomic similarity, regardless of disease or transplant status.

The table lists this clone with a few counts. The antigen remains unidentified. Germline and genes: mouse. The CDR3 end is not reached by the read, which stops 1 residue before it; the germline J gene fills it in. Germline-derived CDR1 and CDR2 are SGHSA and FRNQAP. J lost 0 bases, V lost 9 bases, and 3 bases had no gene match. The length of the CDR3 is 14 residues. CDR3 sequences, V/J genes, frequencies and template counts came from survey-depth TCRbeta sequencing. Clones were read by immunoSEQ multiplex PCR, and TCRdb kept only the in-frame ones, dropping some. The table shows 40,000 to 60,000 clones, with around 70% occurring only once.

Sequencing used sorted cells pooled from one or two spleens. This chain links TRBV16 with TRBJ2-7; 12 nucleotides line up with TRBD2. The sequence was collected from a pool of C57BL/6 mice in good health. CDR3 bases read: TGTGCAAGTGGGGACTGGGGGGTCTCCTATGAACAGTAC. It is translated as CASGDWGVSYEQY. The entire CDR3 protein reads CASGDWGVSYEQYF. The full variable domain, completed using reference TRBV16 and TRBJ2-7, is NAGVIQTPRHKVTGKGQEATLWCEPISGHSAVFWYRQTIVQGLEFLTYFRNQAPIDDSGMPKERFSAQMPNQSHSTLKIQSTQPQDSAVYLCASGDWGVSYEQYFGPGTRLTVL.